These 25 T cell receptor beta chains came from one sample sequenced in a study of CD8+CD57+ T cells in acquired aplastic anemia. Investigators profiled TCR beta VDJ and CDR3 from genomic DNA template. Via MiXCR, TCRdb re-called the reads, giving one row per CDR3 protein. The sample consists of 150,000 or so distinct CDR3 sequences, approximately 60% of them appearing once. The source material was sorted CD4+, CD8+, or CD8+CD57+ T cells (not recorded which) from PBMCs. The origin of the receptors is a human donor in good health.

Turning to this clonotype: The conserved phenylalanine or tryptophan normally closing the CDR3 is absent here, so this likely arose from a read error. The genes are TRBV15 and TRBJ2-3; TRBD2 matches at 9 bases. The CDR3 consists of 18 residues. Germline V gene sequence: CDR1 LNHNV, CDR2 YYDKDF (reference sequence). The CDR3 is CATSRDVGLAGSTETQYL. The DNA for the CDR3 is TGTGCCACCAGCAGAGATGTTGGCCTAGCGGGAAGCACAGAAACGCAGTATCTT.

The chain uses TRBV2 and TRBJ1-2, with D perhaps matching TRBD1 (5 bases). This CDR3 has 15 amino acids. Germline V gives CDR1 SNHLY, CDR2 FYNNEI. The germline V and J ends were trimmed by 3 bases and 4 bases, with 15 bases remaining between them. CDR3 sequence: CASSEGVGGTYGYTF. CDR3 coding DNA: TGTGCCAGCAGTGAGGGGGTGGGAGGAACCTATGGCTACACCTTC.

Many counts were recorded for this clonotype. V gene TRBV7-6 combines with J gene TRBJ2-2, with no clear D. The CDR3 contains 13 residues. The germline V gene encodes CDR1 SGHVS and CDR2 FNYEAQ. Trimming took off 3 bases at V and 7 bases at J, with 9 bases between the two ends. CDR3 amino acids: CASSFESGGELFF. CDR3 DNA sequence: TGTGCCAGCAGCTTTGAGTCCGGCGGGGAGCTGTTTTTT. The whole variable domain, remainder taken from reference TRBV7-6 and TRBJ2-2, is GAGVSQSPRYKVTKRGQDVALRCDPISGHVSLYWYRQALGQGPEFLTYFNYEAQQDKSGLPNDRFSAERPEGSISTLTIQRTEQRDSAMYRCASSFESGGELFFGEGSRLTVL.

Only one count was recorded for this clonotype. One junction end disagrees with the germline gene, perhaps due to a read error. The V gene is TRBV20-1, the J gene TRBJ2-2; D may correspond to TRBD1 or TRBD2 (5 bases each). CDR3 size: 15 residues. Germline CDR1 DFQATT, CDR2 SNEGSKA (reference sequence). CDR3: CSARDPRVDTGELSF. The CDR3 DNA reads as TGCAGTGCTAGAGATCCCAGGGTTGACACCGGGGAGCTGTCTTTT.

DNA of the CDR3: TGTGCCAGCAGAGTGCTATCGAGCTACGAGCAGTACTTC. It codes for CASRVLSSYEQYF. The gene calls are TRBV11-3 and TRBJ2-7; unclear D gene. The CDR3 is 13 residues long. V shed 6 bases and J shed 3 bases, with 12 bases lying between them. Germline V lookup: CDR1 SGHNT, CDR2 YENEEA.

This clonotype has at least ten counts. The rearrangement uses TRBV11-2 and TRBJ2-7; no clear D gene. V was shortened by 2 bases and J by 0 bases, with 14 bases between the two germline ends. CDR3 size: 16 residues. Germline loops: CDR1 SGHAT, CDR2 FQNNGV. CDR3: CASSLPPSESSYEQYF. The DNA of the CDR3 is TGTGCCAGCAGCTTACCCCCCAGCGAGAGCTCCTACGAGCAGTACTTC. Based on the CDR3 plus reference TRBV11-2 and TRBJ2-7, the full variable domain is EAGVAQSPRYKIIEKRQSVAFWCNPISGHATLYWYQQILGQGPKLLIQFQNNGVVDDSQLPKDRFSAERLKGVDSTLKIQPAKLEDSAVYLCASSLPPSESSYEQYFGPGTRLTVT.

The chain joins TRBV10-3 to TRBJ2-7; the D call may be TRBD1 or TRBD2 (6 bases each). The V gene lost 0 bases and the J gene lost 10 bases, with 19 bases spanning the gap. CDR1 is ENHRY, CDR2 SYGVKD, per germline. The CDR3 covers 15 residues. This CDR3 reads CAISESGGGGGGQYF. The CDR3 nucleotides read TGTGCCATCAGTGAGTCGGGAGGTGGTGGGGGCGGACAGTACTTC.

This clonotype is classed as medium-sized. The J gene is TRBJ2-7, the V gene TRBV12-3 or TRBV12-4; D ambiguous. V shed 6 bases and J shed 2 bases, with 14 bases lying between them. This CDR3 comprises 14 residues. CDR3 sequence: CASSPVQSTYEQYF. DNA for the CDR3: TGTGCCAGCAGCCCTGTCCAGAGCACCTACGAGCAGTACTTC.

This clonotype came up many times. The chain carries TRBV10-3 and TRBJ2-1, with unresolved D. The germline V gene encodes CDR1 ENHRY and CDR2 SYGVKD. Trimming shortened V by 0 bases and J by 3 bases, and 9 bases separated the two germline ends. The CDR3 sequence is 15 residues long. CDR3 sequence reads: CAISESNPSYNEQFF. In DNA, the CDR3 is TGTGCCATCAGTGAGTCTAACCCTAGCTACAATGAGCAGTTCTTC.

In DNA, the CDR3 is TGCAGCGCCGGGACAGGGGTGTCTTTCTTT. Translation: CSAGTGVSFF. The V and J genes are TRBV29-1 and TRBJ1-1; 10 nucleotides line up with TRBD1. With 7 bases clipped from V and 12 bases from J, the junction kept 5 bases outside the gene matches. The CDR3 sequence is 10 residues long. Germline V gives CDR1 SQVTM, CDR2 ANQGSEA.

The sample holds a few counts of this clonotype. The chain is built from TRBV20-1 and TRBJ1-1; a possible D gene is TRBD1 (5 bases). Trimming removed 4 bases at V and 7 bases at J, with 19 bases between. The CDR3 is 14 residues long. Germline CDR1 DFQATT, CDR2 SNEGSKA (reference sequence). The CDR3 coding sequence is TGCAGTGCTAAGTCGGGCAGGGACCCCGGTGAAGCTTTCTTT. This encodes CSAKSGRDPGEAFF.

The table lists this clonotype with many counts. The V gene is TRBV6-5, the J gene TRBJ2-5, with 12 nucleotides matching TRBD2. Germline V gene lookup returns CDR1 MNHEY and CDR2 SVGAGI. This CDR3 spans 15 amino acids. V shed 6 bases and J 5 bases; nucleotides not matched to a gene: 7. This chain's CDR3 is CASSRLAGVRETQYF. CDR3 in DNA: TGTGCCAGCAGCCGACTAGCGGGAGTAAGGGAGACCCAGTACTTC.

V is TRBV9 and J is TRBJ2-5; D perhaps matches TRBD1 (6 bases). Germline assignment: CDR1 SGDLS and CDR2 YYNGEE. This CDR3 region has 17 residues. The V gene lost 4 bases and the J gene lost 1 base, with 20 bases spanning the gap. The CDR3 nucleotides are TGTGCCAGCAGCTTAGGCGGCCTAGGGGACACCCAAGAGACCCAGTACTTC. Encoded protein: CASSLGGLGDTQETQYF.

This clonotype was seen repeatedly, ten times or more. CDR3 coding DNA: TGTGCCAGCAGCTTGTGGGGCTCTCATCAGCCCCAGCATTTT. Residues: CASSLWGSHQPQHF. The V gene is TRBV5-6, the J gene TRBJ1-5; tentatively, D is TRBD1 (5 bases). V lost 1 base and J 5 bases, leaving 10 bases between the germline ends. The CDR3 sequence is 14 residues long. From germline, CDR1 is SGHDT and CDR2 YYEEEE.

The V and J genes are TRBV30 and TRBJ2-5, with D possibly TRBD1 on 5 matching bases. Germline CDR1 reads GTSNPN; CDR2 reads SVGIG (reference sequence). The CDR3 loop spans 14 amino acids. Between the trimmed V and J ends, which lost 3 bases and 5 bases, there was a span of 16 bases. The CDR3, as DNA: TGTGCCTGGAGCAGGGCCCAGCCCACCGAGACCCAGTACTTC. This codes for CAWSRAQPTETQYF.

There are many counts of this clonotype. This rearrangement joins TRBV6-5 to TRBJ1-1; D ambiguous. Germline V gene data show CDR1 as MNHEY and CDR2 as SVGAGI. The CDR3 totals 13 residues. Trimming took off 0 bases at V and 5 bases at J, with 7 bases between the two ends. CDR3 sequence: CASSYSAGTEAFF. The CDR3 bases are TGTGCCAGCAGTTACTCGGCGGGGACTGAAGCTTTCTTT.

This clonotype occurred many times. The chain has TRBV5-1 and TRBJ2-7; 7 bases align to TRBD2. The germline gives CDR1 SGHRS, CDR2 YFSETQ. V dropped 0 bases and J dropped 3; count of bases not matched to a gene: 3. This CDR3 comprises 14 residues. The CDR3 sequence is CASSLAAGDYEQYF. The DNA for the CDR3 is TGCGCCAGCAGCTTGGCGGCGGGAGACTACGAGCAGTACTTC.

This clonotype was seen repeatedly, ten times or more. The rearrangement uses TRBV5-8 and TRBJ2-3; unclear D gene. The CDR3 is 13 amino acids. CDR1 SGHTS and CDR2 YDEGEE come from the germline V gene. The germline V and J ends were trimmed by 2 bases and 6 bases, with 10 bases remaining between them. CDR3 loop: CASSFSSEDTQYF. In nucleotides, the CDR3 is TGTGCCAGCAGCTTTAGCTCAGAGGATACGCAGTATTTT.

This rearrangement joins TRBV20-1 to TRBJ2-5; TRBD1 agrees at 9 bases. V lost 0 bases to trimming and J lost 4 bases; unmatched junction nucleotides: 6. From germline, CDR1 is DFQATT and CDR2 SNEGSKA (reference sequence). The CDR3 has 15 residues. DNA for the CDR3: TGCAGTGCTAGAGATAGGGACAGGGTGGGAGAGACCCAGTACTTC. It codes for CSARDRDRVGETQYF.

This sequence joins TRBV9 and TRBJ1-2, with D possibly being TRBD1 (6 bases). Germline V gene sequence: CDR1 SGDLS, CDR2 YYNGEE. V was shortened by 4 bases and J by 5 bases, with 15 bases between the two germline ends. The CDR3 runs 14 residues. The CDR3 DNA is TGTGCCAGCAGCCTCCAACAGGGCTCTTATGGCTACACCTTC. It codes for CASSLQQGSYGYTF.

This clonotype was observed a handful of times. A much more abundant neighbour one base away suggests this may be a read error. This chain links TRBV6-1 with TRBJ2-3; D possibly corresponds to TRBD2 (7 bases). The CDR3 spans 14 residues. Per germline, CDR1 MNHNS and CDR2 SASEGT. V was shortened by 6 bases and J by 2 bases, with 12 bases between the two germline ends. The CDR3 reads CASSDGGLTDTQYF. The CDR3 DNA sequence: TGTGCCAGCAGCGACGGGGGGCTCACAGATACGCAGTATTTT.

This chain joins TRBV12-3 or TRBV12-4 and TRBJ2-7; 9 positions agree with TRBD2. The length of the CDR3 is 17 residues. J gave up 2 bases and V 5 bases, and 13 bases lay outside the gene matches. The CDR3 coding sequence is TGTGCCAGCAGTCCAGAGGGATTAGCGGGGGCCCCCTACGAGCAGTACTTC. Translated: CASSPEGLAGAPYEQYF.

CDR3 amino acids: CASSPTDSSYNSPLHF. CDR3 DNA sequence: TGTGCCAGCAGTCCGACAGATAGCTCCTATAATTCACCCCTCCACTTT. V usage is TRBV7-6 and J usage is TRBJ1-6; a possible D gene is TRBD1 (5 bases). Germline CDR1 reads SGHVS; CDR2 reads FNYEAQ. V was shortened by 6 bases and J by 0 bases, with 12 bases between the two germline ends. The CDR3 runs 16 residues.

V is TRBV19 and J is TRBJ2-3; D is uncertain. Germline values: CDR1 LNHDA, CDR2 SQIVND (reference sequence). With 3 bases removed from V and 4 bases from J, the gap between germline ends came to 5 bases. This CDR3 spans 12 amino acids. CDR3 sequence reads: CASSMYSDTQYF. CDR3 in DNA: TGTGCCAGTAGTATGTACTCAGATACGCAGTATTTT.

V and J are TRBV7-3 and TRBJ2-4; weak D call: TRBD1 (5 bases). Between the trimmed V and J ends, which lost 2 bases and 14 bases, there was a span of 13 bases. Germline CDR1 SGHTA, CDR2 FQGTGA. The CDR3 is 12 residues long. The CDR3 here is CASSLPGHGEYF. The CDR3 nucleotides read TGTGCCAGCAGCTTACCAGGACACGGTGAGTACTTC.